Listed below are T cell receptor beta chains from one sample, sequenced in a study of T cells in Graves' hyperthyroidism and ophthalmopathy. TCRdb independently ran MiXCR on the multiplex PCR reads; one entry per CDR3 protein. The sample holds about 640,000 distinct CDR3 sequences, less than 25% seen once. The sequencing sample was made of blood. The receptor source for this set is a man aged 30 to 45 with Graves' ophthalmopathy. CDR3s include the opening cysteine and the closing phenylalanine or tryptophan. Each record gives: CDR3 DNA, CDR3 protein, D gene, J gene, V gene, clone size. D genes are given only for firm matches. For some rows the clone size is stated as once, few or many, or as a class when expanded; others skip it.

TGTGCCAGCAGCTTAGATTTCGGCACTGAAGCTTTCTTT,CASSLDFGTEAFF,-,TRBJ1-1,TRBV11-2,many
TGTGCCAGCAGCCCTGCCGGGAAAGCCAAAAACATTCAGTACTTC,CASSPAGKAKNIQYF,-,TRBJ2-4,TRBV3-1,-
TGTGCCAGCAGCCCTAAGAGGATAGGAGATACGCAGTATTTT,CASSPKRIGDTQYF,-,TRBJ2-3,TRBV7-8,many
TGCAGCGTCTCAGGACAGGCTAACGAGCAGTACTTC,CSVSGQANEQYF,TRBD1,TRBJ2-7,TRBV29-1,-
TGTGCCAGCAGTGTCCTTCCACCGGGACTAGCGGGAAACACCGGGGAGCTGTTTTTT,CASSVLPPGLAGNTGELFF,TRBD2,TRBJ2-2,TRBV6-1,few
TGTGCCAGCACTACCCTAGCGGGCCATGAGCAGTTCTTC,CASTTLAGHEQFF,TRBD2,TRBJ2-1,TRBV3-1,few
TGTGCCAGCAGCTTAATTGTTAGCGGATCCTACGAGCAGTACTTC,CASSLIVSGSYEQYF,-,TRBJ2-7,TRBV7-2,few
TGTGCCAGCACCTCCAGCGTTAACTATGGCTACACCTTC,CASTSSVNYGYTF,-,TRBJ1-2,TRBV28,-
TGTGCCAGCAAGTTGTGGGACACCAGTAATCAGCCCCAGCATTTT,CASKLWDTSNQPQHF,-,TRBJ1-5,TRBV6-1,many
TGTGCCAGCGGTGGGGGGCCCCTTGATGGCTACACCTTC,CASGGGPLDGYTF,-,TRBJ1-2,TRBV7-8,few
TGTGCCAGCAGCGTAGGATGGGGGGGCTACGAGCAGTACTTC,CASSVGWGGYEQYF,TRBD2,TRBJ2-7,TRBV9,-
TGTGCCAGCAGCTTAACAGGCCCTAGCGGGAGGGCCGAGGAGTTCTTC,CASSLTGPSGRAEEFF,TRBD2,TRBJ2-1,TRBV7-3,few
TGTGCCAGCAGTGAAGCAATCGGGGGCCGAGAGACCCAGTACTTC,CASSEAIGGRETQYF,-,TRBJ2-5,TRBV6-1,-
TGTGCCAGCAGCCCCGGCGGCGGGAGGGCCGGCGAGACCCAGTACTTC,CASSPGGGRAGETQYF,TRBD2,TRBJ2-5,TRBV28,-
TGTGCCAGCGACCGGCTCGCTTATAGGCGCAATCAGCCCCAGCATTTT,CASDRLAYRRNQPQHF,-,TRBJ1-5,TRBV9,few
TGTGCCAGCAGCCCGATGGGGTGGGATGAGCAGTTCTTC,CASSPMGWDEQFF,-,TRBJ2-1,TRBV7-6,-
TGTGCCAGCAGCTTGGGAGGGGGCGCAGGCAATCAGCCCCAGCATTTT,CASSLGGGAGNQPQHF,TRBD1,TRBJ1-5,TRBV5-4,few
TGTGCCAGCAGTGCTCTTGGCCAGTCCTACGAGCAGTACTTC,CASSALGQSYEQYF,-,TRBJ2-7,TRBV6-1,few
TGTGCCATCAGTGAGTCGTCAGGGGGCCCCTATGGCTACACCTTC,CAISESSGGPYGYTF,TRBD1,TRBJ1-2,TRBV10-3,-
TGCGCCAGCAGGCGGCTAGCGGGAGGTCCCAATGAGCAGTTCTTC,CASRRLAGGPNEQFF,TRBD2,TRBJ2-1,TRBV5-1,-
TGTGCCAGCAGTTACTACGGACAGAACCAAGAGACCCAGTACTTC,CASSYYGQNQETQYF,-,TRBJ2-5,TRBV6-2/TRBV6-3,few
TGTGCCAGTCAGGACAGGGAATGGACCTACGAGCAGTACTTC,CASQDREWTYEQYF,TRBD1,TRBJ2-7,TRBV19,few
TGTGCCAGCAGCCTTGGGACCCCTGGGGAGCAGTACTTC,CASSLGTPGEQYF,-,TRBJ2-7,TRBV27,-
TGCAGTGCTAGAGATCGGGTAGCAGGGACCGGGGAGCTGTTTTTT,CSARDRVAGTGELFF,-,TRBJ2-2,TRBV20-1,-
TGTGCCAGCACGAAGCGGGAGAGCACAGATACGCAGTATTTT,CASTKRESTDTQYF,TRBD2,TRBJ2-3,TRBV2,many